One sample yielded the 2 T cell receptor beta chains listed below, sequenced in a study of tumor-infiltrating lymphocytes in primary liver carcinoma. Each 20-30 mg portion of unsorted bulk tissue served as the source for co-extraction of RNA and DNA. TCR beta cDNA came from about 500 ng total RNA, primed with a constant-region primer. Libraries for TCR beta were built through three nested multiplex PCR rounds, which together made up a slightly modified ARM-PCR procedure. The first two PCR rounds used TRBV1-TRBV30 forward primers with a C-beta reverse primer, 9 to 11 cycles each. TCRdb itself ran the multiplex PCR reads through MiXCR, one entry per CDR3 protein. Found here are roughly 91,000 distinct CDR3 sequences, more than 60% of them singletons; the top ten hold 9.5%. Sequencing was carried out using liver tumor tissue from sampling region 5. Subset specified: tumor region T5, tumor centre. The receptors stem from a woman in her sixties or seventies with primary liver carcinoma and hepatitis B virus infection.

At least ten counts were recorded for this clonotype. V and J are TRBV5-1 and TRBJ2-2; D uncertain. In germline, CDR1 is SGHRS, CDR2 YFSETQ. The V end lost 6 bases, the J end lost 1 base, and 7 bases lay between the germline ends. The CDR3 has 13 amino acids. As DNA, the CDR3 is TGCGCCAGCAACGTGGGGAACACCGGGGAGCTGTTTTTT. This encodes CASNVGNTGELFF.

This clonotype turned up a few times. The chain uses TRBV7-3 and TRBJ2-3, with TRBD2 matching over 12 bases. CDR3 length: 15 residues. The germline gives CDR1 SGHTA, CDR2 FQGTGA. Losses at the gene ends were 3 bases for V and 4 bases for J; bases not matched to a gene: 2. In DNA, the CDR3 is TGTGCCAGCAGCTTTGCTAGCGGGAGGGCAGATACGCAGTATTTT. Translated: CASSFASGRADTQYF.